The 25 T cell receptor beta chains in this list originate from one sample, sequenced in a study of blood T cells in healthy people across ages (dated by TCRdb to between 2015 and 2017). To prepare the library, 5' RACE was applied. These reads were obtained on an Illumina HiSeq 2500. A second roughly 6 to 12 cycle PCR used a sample-barcoded 5' primer and a J-beta primer mix. TCRdb reworked the public reads: Q25 trimming with fastp, MiXCR clone assembly, productive beta chains retained. Each CDR3 protein appears once, grouped with its most common genes and DNA. The sample table shows 630,000 or so distinct CDR3 sequences, and under 30% are seen once. The top ten hold approximately 14% of the sample. The sequenced sample consisted of blood. The receptors come from an elderly woman in good health.

This chain joins TRBV5-6 and TRBJ1-5; 7 positions match TRBD1. V dropped 0 bases and J dropped 6; count of bases not matched to a gene: 6. Germline V gives CDR1 SGHDT, CDR2 YYEEEE. The CDR3 contains 15 residues. This CDR3 is CASSLGMAGGQPQHF. The CDR3 DNA reads as TGTGCCAGCAGCTTGGGAATGGCAGGGGGTCAGCCCCAGCATTTT.

CDR3 amino acids: CASSHQDLYEQYF. The CDR3, as DNA: TGCGCCAGCAGCCACCAGGACCTTTACGAGCAGTACTTC. This rearrangement joins TRBV4-1 to TRBJ2-5; unclear D gene. TRBJ2-7 matches the DNA end more closely, so the J call is doubtful. The CDR3 is made up of 13 amino acids. Germline CDR1 is MGHRA and CDR2 is YSYEKL.

In this sample, this clonotype turned up many times. This may arise from a read error, as a much more abundant clone is one base away. The chain recombines TRBV2 with TRBJ2-1, with 9 bases that match TRBD2. The DNA end lines up better with TRBJ2-7; the J call may be wrong. This CDR3 has 16 amino acids. The germline V gene encodes CDR1 SNHLY and CDR2 FYNNEI. CDR3 in amino acids: CASSERLAGNYNEQYF. CDR3 bases: TGTGCCAGCAGCGAGAGGCTAGCGGGGAACTACAATGAGCAGTACTTC.

This clonotype showed up just a few times. The V call is TRBV11-2, the J call TRBJ1-1, with D possibly matching TRBD1 (6 bases). The CDR3 loop spans 15 amino acids. From germline, CDR1 is SGHAT and CDR2 FQNNGV. V lost 2 bases, J lost 1 base, and 11 bases lay in between. The CDR3: CASSLTGSANTEAFF. DNA of the CDR3: TGTGCCAGCAGCTTAACAGGGTCTGCGAACACTGAAGCTTTCTTT.

V gene TRBV5-5 combines with J gene TRBJ2-2, with 11 bases lining up with TRBD1. This CDR3 spans 15 amino acids. J gave up 4 bases and V 6 bases, and 5 bases lay outside the gene matches. CDR1 and CDR2 from the germline V gene are SGHKS and YYEKEE (reference sequence). CDR3 in amino acids: CASKGTGGSTGELFF. CDR3 sequence (DNA): TGTGCCAGCAAGGGGACAGGGGGGAGCACCGGGGAGCTGTTTTTT. The whole variable domain, remainder taken from reference TRBV5-5 and TRBJ2-2, is DAGVTQSPTHLIKTRGQQVTLRCSPISGHKSVSWYQQVLGQGPQFIFQYYEKEERGRGNFPDRFSARQFPNYSSELNVNALLLGDSALYLCASKGTGGSTGELFFGEGSRLTVL.

This clonotype has a handful of counts. A much more abundant neighbour one base away suggests this may be a read error. This chain links TRBV5-5 with TRBJ2-1; 7 nucleotides agree with TRBD2. The V gene end was trimmed by 4 bases and the J gene end by 7 bases; junction bases not matched to a gene: 11. The germline V gene has CDR1 SGHKS and CDR2 YYEKEE (reference sequence). The CDR3 is 15 residues long. The CDR3 region is CASSPRAGSMNEQFF. CDR3 nucleotides: TGTGCCAGCAGCCCGCGAGCGGGGTCAATGAATGAGCAGTTCTTC. The entire variable domain, with the rest obtained from reference TRBV5-5 and TRBJ2-1, is as follows: DAGVTQSPTHLIKTRGQQVTLRCSPISGHKSVSWYQQVLGQGPQFIFQYYEKEERGRGNFPDRFSARQFPNYSSELNVNALLLGDSALYLCASSPRAGSMNEQFFGPGTRLTVL.

This sequence joins TRBV12-3 or TRBV12-4 and TRBJ1-1; TRBD1 matches 9 bases. V lost 6 bases, J lost 10 bases, and 6 bases stayed unmatched. The CDR3 consists of 12 residues. CDR3 nucleotides: TGTGCCAGCAGGGACAGGGGTGTGCGAGCTTTCTTT. This gives the protein CASRDRGVRAFF.

The chain recombines TRBV6-2 or TRBV6-3 with TRBJ2-7; D gene uncertain. V lost 2 bases and J lost 0, with 8 bases in between. CDR3 length: 14 residues. CDR1 is MNHEY, CDR2 SVGEGT, per germline. CDR3 bases: TGTGCCAGCAGTTACGAGAGAAGCTCCTACGAGCAGTACTTC. Its translation is CASSYERSSYEQYF.

With regard to this clonotype: Given a much more abundant clone one base away, this may be a read error. The rearrangement links TRBV11-2 to TRBJ2-3, with D perhaps matching TRBD1 (5 bases). V lost 1 base to trimming and J lost 1 base, with 9 bases between them. Germline values: CDR1 SGHAT, CDR2 FQNNGV. This CDR3 is built from 15 residues. The CDR3 reads CASSLAQGRTDTQYF. In nucleotides, the CDR3 is TGTGCCAGCAGCTTAGCTCAGGGTCGCACAGATACGCAGTATTTT. The whole variable domain, filled in from reference TRBV11-2 and TRBJ2-3, reads EAGVAQSPRYKIIEKRQSVAFWCNPISGHATLYWYQQILGQGPKLLIQFQNNGVVDDSQLPKDRFSAERLKGVDSTLKIQPAKLEDSAVYLCASSLAQGRTDTQYFGPGTRLTVL.

V and J are TRBV7-2 and TRBJ2-5, with 9 nucleotides matching TRBD2. The J segment lost 5 bases and the V segment lost 1 base, leaving 8 bases of the junction unmatched. The CDR3 is 16 amino acids. Germline loops: CDR1 SGHTA, CDR2 FQGNSA. The CDR3 nucleotides are TGTGCCAGCAGCTTAGACCCGGCGGGGGGGGCCGAGACCCAGTACTTC. This gives the protein CASSLDPAGGAETQYF.

The chain uses TRBV6-1 and TRBJ2-7; 9 nucleotides align to TRBD2. J lost 2 bases, V lost 4 bases, and 6 bases had no gene match. This CDR3 spans 15 amino acids. Germline V CDR1 and CDR2: MNHNS, SASEGT. The CDR3 DNA sequence: TGTGCCAGCAGTGTTAGGCCTAGCGGGGCCTACGAGCAGTACTTC. This codes for CASSVRPSGAYEQYF.

Points on this clonotype: Just one base apart from a much larger clone, this may be a read error. The V and J genes are TRBV7-8 and TRBJ1-4; 7 nucleotides align to TRBD1. The CDR3 spans 16 residues. In germline, CDR1 is SGHVS, CDR2 FQNEAQ. The CDR3 sequence: CASSPWTGGTNEKRFF. As DNA, the CDR3 is TGTGCCAGCAGCCCTTGGACAGGCGGAACTAATGAAAAACGGTTTTTT.

This clonotype has ten or more counts. The chain carries TRBV15 and TRBJ2-3; TRBD2 matches at 7 bases. There are 14 residues in the CDR3. CDR1 LNHNV and CDR2 YYDKDF come from the germline V gene (reference sequence). With 9 bases clipped from V and 2 bases from J, the junction kept 8 bases outside the gene matches. CDR3 amino acids: CATSRDYHTDTQYF. Here the CDR3 DNA reads TGTGCCACTAGCCGGGACTACCACACAGATACGCAGTATTTT.

This clonotype has at least ten counts. The rearrangement joins TRBV7-2 to TRBJ2-5; 7 bases are a match to TRBD2. Looked up from germline, CDR1 is SGHTA and CDR2 is FQGNSA. V lost 1 base to trimming and J lost 7 bases; unmatched junction nucleotides: 12. The CDR3 is made up of 16 amino acids. CDR3 sequence: CASSLGAGGSYGTQYF. The DNA for the CDR3 is TGTGCCAGCAGCTTAGGGGCCGGGGGGAGTTATGGGACCCAGTACTTC.

Concerning this clonotype itself: This may be a read error: a much more frequent sequence differs by one nucleotide. This rearrangement joins TRBV7-3 to TRBJ1-1, with D perhaps matching TRBD1 (5 bases). Germline-derived CDR1 and CDR2 are SGHTA and FQGTGA. This CDR3 has 14 amino acids. The CDR3 sequence: CACSPGLFNTEAFF. Written as DNA, the CDR3 is TGTGCCTGCAGTCCGGGACTTTTCAACACTGAAGCTTTCTTT.

For this clonotype: Germline and junction disagree at one end, which may indicate a read error. The gene calls are TRBV5-1 and TRBJ2-2; 9 nucleotides line up with TRBD2. Germline CDR1 reads SGHRS; CDR2 reads YFSETQ. This CDR3 has 16 amino acids. The CDR3 sequence is CASSLAGLARVGERFF. The CDR3 DNA reads as TGCGCCAGCAGCTTGGCCGGACTAGCGAGGGTCGGGGAGCGGTTTTTT. Filled out from reference TRBV5-1 and TRBJ2-2, the complete variable domain reads KAGVTQTPRYLIKTRGQQVTLSCSPISGHRSVSWYQQTPGQGLQFLFEYFSETQRNKGNFPGRFSGRQFSNSRSEMNVSTLELGDSALYLCASSLAGLARVGERFFGEGSRLTVL.

This clonotype appeared many times. The rearrangement uses TRBV12-3 or TRBV12-4 and TRBJ1-5; D ambiguous. Trimming removed 6 bases from V and 0 bases from J, with 6 bases in between. CDR3 length: 13 residues. The CDR3, as DNA: TGTGCCAGCAGCGCCTATAGCAATCAGCCCCAGCATTTT. Its protein is CASSAYSNQPQHF.

A note on this clonotype: Possible read error: a much larger clone is one base away. J is TRBJ1-2 and V is TRBV5-1; TRBD1 matches 8 bases. Germline CDR1 SGHRS, CDR2 YFSETQ. CDR3 length: 13 residues. CDR3 DNA sequence: TGCGCCAGCAGCCCAGGGGGCTCGGATGGCCACACCTTC. It specifies CASSPGGSDGHTF.

Concerning this clonotype itself: A much larger clonotype is one base distant, so this may be a read error. The chain employs TRBV28 and TRBJ2-7; 7 bases map to TRBD1. The V gene end was trimmed by 0 bases and the J gene end by 4 bases; junction bases not matched to a gene: 3. The CDR3 is 14 amino acids. Germline V lookup: CDR1 MDHEN, CDR2 SYDVKM. The CDR3 bases are TGTGCCAGCAGTTTATGGGGACAGCGATACGAGCAGTACTTC. This translates into CASSLWGQRYEQYF.

Comment on this clonotype: A single base separates this from a much larger clone, so it may be a read error. In DNA, the CDR3 is TGTGCCAGCAGTTTAGGATCCGACAGGGTGAGCGGTGGCTACACCTTC. This gives the protein CASSLGSDRVSGGYTF. This chain uses TRBV12-3 or TRBV12-4 with TRBJ1-2, with TRBD1 identical over 7 bases. V was clipped by 1 base and J by 7 bases; unmatched bases: 12. There are 16 residues in the CDR3.

The J gene is TRBJ2-5, the V gene TRBV10-3; D call uncertain. Germline lookup yields CDR1 ENHRY and CDR2 SYGVKD. With 0 bases removed from V and 3 bases from J, the gap between germline ends came to 2 bases. The CDR3 extends over 12 amino acids. This CDR3 is CAISESEETQYF. The DNA of the CDR3 is TGTGCCATCAGTGAGTCCGAAGAGACCCAGTACTTC.

Concerning this clonotype itself: A much larger clone differs from this one at a single base, so this may be a read error. The chain combines TRBV4-3 with TRBJ1-2, with D possibly being TRBD1 (6 bases). Germline CDR1 and CDR2: LGHNA and YSLEER. This CDR3 has 15 residues. The V end lost 1 base, the J end lost 3 bases, and 12 bases lay between the germline ends. DNA of the CDR3: TGCGCCAGCAGCCAAGTCTGGACAGTGGACTATGGCTACACCTTC. Translation: CASSQVWTVDYGYTF.

The chain combines TRBV7-9 with TRBJ2-7; 7 nucleotides align to TRBD2. CDR3 length equals 12 residues. Per the germline V gene, CDR1 is SEHNR and CDR2 is FQNEAQ (reference sequence). With 4 bases clipped from V and 4 bases from J, the junction kept 1 base outside the gene matches. CDR3 residues: CASSSGRYEQYF. Here the CDR3 DNA reads TGTGCCAGCAGCTCCGGGAGGTACGAGCAGTACTTC.

Turning to this clonotype: A clone one base away is much larger, so this may be a read error. This chain uses TRBV4-3 with TRBJ1-1; D unresolved. Germline V CDR1 and CDR2: LGHNA, YSLEER. The CDR3 is 14 residues long. CDR3 in amino acids: CVSSQDPEGTEAFF. Written as DNA, the CDR3 is TGCGTCAGCAGCCAAGACCCGGAAGGGACTGAAGCTTTCTTT.

This clonotype has ten or more counts. This chain joins TRBV5-4 and TRBJ1-6; 7 bases align to TRBD1. The CDR3 is 13 amino acids. J was trimmed by 7 bases and V by 6 bases; bases with no gene match: 4. Germline CDR1 is SGHNT and CDR2 is YYREEE (reference sequence). The CDR3 here is CASNRGPNSPLHF. The CDR3 bases are TGTGCCAGCAACAGGGGACCGAATTCACCCCTCCACTTT.